This record looks at one TCR beta chain sequence and its context. The antigen remains undetermined. This entry comes from a study of T cell responses to AZD1222 COVID-19 vaccine. Whole-study results and caveats: Repertoire sampling was restricted to post-peak T cell response timepoints.

The germline gives CDR1 SNHLY, CDR2 FYNNEI. V lost 4 bases and J lost 5, with 11 bases in between. The CDR3 extends over 14 amino acids. Repertoires were generated with immunoSEQ multiplex PCR, while TCRdb's copy carries only in-frame clones and drops some. The sample gives around 180,000 clones, over 80% of which show up once; 6.1% is in the top ten. This receptor was identified in an adult in good health. The starting material was peripheral blood, obtained on day 0 of AZD1222 vaccination. This chain joins TRBV2 and TRBJ2-2; no clear D. The CDR3 DNA is TGTGCCAGCAGTGCGTCACTACGAACCGGGGAGCTGTTTTTT. This translates into CASSASLRTGELFF. The complete variable domain, with remaining parts taken from reference TRBV2 and TRBJ2-2, reads EPEVTQTPSHQVTQMGQEVILRCVPISNHLYFYWYRQILGQKVEFLVSFYNNEISEKSEIFDDQFSVERPDGSNFTLKIRSTKLEDSAMYFCASSASLRTGELFFGEGSRLTVL.